This T cell receptor (beta chain) is drawn from a study of blood T cells in healthy people across ages. Study-level findings and limits: A strong correlation was seen between TCR beta diversity and naive T cell percentage.

Combining a sample-barcoded 5' primer with a J-beta primer mix, a second PCR ran for roughly 6 to 12 cycles. TCRdb re-called the 5' RACE reads with MiXCR, one entry per CDR3 protein. The repertoire holds approximately 730,000 distinct CDR3 sequences, with approximately 53% as singletons. The length of the CDR3 is 15 residues. Germline-derived CDR1 and CDR2 are SGHVS and FNYEAQ. Trimming shortened V by 0 bases and J by 2 bases, and 11 bases separated the two germline ends. As regards this clonotype: Its specificity is not known.

The chain links TRBV7-6 to TRBJ2-7; D perhaps matches TRBD2 (5 bases). The clonotype was recovered from a man at least 80 years old in good health. The sequenced sample consisted of blood. CDR3 sequence reads: CASSLAADSTYEQYF. The DNA of the CDR3 is TGTGCCAGCAGCTTAGCGGCGGACTCCACCTACGAGCAGTACTTC.